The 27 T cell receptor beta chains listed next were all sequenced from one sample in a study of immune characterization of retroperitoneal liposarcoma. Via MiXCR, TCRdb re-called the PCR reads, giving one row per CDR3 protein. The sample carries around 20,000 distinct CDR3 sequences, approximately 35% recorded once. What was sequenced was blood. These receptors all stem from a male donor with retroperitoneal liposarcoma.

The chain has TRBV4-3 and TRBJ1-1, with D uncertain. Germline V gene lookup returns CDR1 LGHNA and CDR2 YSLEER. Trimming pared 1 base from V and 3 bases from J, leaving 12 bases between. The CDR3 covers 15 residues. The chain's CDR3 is CASSQADPADTEAFF. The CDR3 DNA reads TGCGCCAGCAGCCAAGCGGACCCGGCGGACACTGAAGCTTTCTTT.

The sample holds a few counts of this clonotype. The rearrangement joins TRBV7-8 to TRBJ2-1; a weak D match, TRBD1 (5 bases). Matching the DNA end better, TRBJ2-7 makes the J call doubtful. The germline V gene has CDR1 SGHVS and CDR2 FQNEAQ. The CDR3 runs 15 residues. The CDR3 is CASSLVPRDSYEQYF. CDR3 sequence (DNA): TGTGCCAGCAGCTTAGTCCCCAGGGACTCCTACGAGCAGTACTTC.

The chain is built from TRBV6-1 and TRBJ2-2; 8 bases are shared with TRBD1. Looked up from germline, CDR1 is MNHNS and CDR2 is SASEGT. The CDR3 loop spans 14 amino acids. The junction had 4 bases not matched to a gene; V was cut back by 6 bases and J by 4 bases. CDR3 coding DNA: TGTGCCAGCAGACCAGGGGGCAGCACCGGGGAGCTGTTTTTT. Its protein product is CASRPGGSTGELFF.

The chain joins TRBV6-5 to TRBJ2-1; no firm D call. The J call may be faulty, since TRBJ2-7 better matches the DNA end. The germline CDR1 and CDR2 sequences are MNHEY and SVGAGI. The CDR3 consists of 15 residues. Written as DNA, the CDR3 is TGTGCCAGCAGTTACACCTCGGCCGGAGCCTACGAGCAGTACTTC. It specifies CASSYTSAGAYEQYF.

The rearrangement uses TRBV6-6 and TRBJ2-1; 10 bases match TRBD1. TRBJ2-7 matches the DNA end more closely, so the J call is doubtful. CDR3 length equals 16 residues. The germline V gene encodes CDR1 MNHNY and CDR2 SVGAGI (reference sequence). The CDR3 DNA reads TGTGCCAGCAGTTACTCCGTTTCGGGACAGGGGTCAGAGCAGTACTTC. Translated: CASSYSVSGQGSEQYF.

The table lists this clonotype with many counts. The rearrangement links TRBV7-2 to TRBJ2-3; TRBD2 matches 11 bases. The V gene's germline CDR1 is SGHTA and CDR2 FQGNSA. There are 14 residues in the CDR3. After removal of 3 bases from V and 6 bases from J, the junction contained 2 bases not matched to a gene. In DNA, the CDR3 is TGTGCCAGCAGCTTTAGCGGGGGGGCCGATACGCAGTATTTT. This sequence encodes CASSFSGGADTQYF.

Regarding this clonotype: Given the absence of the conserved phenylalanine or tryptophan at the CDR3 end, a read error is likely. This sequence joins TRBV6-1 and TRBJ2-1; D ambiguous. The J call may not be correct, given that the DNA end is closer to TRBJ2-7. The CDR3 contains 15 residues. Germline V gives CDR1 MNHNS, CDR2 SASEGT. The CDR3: CASSEMVGGFYEQYH. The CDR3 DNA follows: TGTGCCAGCAGTGAAATGGTAGGTGGGTTCTACGAGCAGTACCAC.

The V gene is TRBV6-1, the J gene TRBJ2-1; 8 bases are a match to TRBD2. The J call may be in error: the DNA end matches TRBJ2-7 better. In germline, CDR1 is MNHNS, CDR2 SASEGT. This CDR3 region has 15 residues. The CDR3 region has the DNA TGTGCCAGCAGTGAATTTGTCGGGAGGGGAAATGAGCAGTACTTC. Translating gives CASSEFVGRGNEQYF.

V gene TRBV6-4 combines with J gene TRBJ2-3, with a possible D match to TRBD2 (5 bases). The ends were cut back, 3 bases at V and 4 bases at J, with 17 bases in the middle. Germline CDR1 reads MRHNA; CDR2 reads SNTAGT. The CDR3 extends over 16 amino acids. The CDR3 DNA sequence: TGTGCCAGCAGTGAAGGAAAAGGGAGTGGCGCAGATACGCAGTATTTT. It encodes CASSEGKGSGADTQYF.

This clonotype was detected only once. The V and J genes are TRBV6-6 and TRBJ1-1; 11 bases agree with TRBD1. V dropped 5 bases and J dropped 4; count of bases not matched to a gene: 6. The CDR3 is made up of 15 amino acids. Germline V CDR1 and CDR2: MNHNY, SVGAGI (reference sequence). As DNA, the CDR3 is TGTGCCAGCAGTACGGACAGGGGGCCTGGCACTGAAGCTTTCTTT. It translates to CASSTDRGPGTEAFF.

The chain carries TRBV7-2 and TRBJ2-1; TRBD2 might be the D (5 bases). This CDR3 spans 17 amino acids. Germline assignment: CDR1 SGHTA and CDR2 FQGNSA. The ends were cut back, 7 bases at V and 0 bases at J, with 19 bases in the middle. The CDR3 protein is CASIPRAGVSSYNEQFF. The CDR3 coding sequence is TGTGCCAGCATCCCTAGGGCCGGGGTCAGCTCCTACAATGAGCAGTTCTTC.

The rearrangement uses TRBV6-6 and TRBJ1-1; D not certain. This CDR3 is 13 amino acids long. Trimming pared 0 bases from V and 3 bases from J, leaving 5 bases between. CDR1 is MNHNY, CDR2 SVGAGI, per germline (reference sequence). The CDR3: CASSYSVDTEAFF. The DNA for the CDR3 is TGTGCCAGCAGTTACTCGGTGGACACTGAAGCTTTCTTT.

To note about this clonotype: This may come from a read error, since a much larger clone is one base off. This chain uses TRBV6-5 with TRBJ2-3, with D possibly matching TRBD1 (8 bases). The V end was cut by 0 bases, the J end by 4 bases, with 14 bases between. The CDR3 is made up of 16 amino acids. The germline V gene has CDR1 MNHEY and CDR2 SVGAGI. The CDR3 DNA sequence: TGTGCCAGCAGTTACTCTTACAGGGGGGGGGCAGATACGCAGTATTTT. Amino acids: CASSYSYRGGADTQYF.

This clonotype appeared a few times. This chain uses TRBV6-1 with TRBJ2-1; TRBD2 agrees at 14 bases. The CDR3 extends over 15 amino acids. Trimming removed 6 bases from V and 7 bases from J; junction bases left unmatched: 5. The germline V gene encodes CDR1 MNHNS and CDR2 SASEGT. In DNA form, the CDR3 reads TGTGCCAGCAGGAAAGGGACTAGCGGGAGAAATGAGCAGTTCTTC. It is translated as CASRKGTSGRNEQFF.

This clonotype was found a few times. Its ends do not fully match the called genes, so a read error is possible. The CDR3 coding sequence is TGTGCTAGCAGCCCCCGGGTAGCGGGAGGGAATGAGCAGTTCTTC. It yields the protein CASSPRVAGGNEQFF. The chain is built from TRBV7-7 and TRBJ2-1; TRBD2 matches at 11 bases. The germline V gene encodes CDR1 SSHAT and CDR2 FNYEAQ (reference sequence). This CDR3 has 15 amino acids.

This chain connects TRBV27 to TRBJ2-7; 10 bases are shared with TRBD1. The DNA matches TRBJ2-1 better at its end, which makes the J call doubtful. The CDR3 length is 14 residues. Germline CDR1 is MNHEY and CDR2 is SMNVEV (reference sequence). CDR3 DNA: TGTGCCAGCAGTTCCGGGGACAGGGGCTACGAGCAGTTCTTC. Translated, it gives CASSSGDRGYEQFF.

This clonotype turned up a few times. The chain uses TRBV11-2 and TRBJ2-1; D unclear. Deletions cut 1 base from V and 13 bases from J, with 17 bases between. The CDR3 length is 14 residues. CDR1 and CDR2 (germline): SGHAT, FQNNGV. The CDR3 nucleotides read TGTGCCAGCAGCTTAGGGCCAGTACAAGAGACCCAGTTCTTC. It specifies CASSLGPVQETQFF. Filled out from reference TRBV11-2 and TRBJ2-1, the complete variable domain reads EAGVAQSPRYKIIEKRQSVAFWCNPISGHATLYWYQQILGQGPKLLIQFQNNGVVDDSQLPKDRFSAERLKGVDSTLKIQPAKLEDSAVYLCASSLGPVQETQFFGPGTRLTVL.

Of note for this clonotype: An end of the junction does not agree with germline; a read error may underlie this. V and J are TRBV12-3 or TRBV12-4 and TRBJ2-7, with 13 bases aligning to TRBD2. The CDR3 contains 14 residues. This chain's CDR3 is CASSPRTSGSPGSF. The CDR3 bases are TGTGCCAGCAGTCCCCGGACTAGCGGGAGCCCAGGCTCATTC.

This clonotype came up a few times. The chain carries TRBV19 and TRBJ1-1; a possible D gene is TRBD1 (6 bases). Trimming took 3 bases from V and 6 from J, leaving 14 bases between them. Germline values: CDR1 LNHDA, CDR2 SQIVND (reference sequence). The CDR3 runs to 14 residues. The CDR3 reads CASSMATGSAEAFF. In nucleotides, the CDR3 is TGTGCCAGTAGTATGGCGACAGGCAGCGCTGAAGCTTTCTTT.

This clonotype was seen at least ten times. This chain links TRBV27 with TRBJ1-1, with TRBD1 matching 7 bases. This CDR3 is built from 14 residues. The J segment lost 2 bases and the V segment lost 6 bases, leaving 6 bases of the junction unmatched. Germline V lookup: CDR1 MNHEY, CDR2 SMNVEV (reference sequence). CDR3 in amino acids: CASSHGTVNTEAFF. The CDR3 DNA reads TGTGCCAGCAGCCACGGGACAGTAAACACTGAAGCTTTCTTT.

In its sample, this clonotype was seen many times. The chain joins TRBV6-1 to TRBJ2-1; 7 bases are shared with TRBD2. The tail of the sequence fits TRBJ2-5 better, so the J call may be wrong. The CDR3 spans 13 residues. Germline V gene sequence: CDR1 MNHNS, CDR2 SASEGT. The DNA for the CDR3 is TGTGCCAGCAGTTGGAGCGGGGCCGAGACCCAGTACTTC. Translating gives CASSWSGAETQYF.

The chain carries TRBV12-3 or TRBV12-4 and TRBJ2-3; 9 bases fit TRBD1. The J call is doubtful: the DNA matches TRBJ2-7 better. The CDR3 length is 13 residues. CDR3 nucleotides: TGTGCCAGCAGTCCGACAGGGGGCTACGAGCAGTACTTC. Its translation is CASSPTGGYEQYF.

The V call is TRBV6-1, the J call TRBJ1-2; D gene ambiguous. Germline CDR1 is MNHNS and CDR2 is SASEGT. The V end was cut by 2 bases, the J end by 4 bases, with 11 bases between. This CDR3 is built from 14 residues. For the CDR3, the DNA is TGTGCCAGCAGTGAACCCCAGCACCTCTATGGCTACACCTTC. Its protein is CASSEPQHLYGYTF.

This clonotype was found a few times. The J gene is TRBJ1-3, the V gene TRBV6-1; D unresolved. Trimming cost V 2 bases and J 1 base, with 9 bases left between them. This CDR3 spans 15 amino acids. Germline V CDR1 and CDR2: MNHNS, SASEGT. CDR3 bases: TGTGCCAGCAGTGAACGCACTTTTTCTGGAAACACCATATATTTT. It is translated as CASSERTFSGNTIYF.

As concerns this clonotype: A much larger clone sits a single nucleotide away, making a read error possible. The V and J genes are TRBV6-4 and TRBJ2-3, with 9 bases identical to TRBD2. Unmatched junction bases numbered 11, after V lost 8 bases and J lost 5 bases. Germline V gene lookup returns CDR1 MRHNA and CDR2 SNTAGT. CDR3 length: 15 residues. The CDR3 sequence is CASGAREGSIDTQYF. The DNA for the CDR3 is TGTGCCAGCGGTGCGCGGGAGGGCTCAATAGATACGCAGTATTTT.

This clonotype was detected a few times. CDR3 nucleotides: TGTGCCAGCAGTGACTCGGCGACTAGCACAGATACGCAGTATTTT. Translating it yields CASSDSATSTDTQYF. The chain uses TRBV6-4 and TRBJ2-3; D ambiguous. V gave up 0 bases and J gave up 0 bases, with 7 bases separating them. Germline values: CDR1 MRHNA, CDR2 SNTAGT. This CDR3 has 15 amino acids.

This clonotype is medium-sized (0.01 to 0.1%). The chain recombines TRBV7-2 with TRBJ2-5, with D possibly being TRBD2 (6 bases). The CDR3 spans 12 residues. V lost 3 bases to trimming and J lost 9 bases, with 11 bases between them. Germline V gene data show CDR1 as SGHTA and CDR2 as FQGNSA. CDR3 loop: CASSFHREAQYF. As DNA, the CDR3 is TGTGCCAGCAGCTTTCATAGGGAGGCCCAGTACTTC.